The rows below give T cell receptor beta chains drawn from one sample of a study of Tregs in tolerant kidney transplant recipients. Clones were sequenced by immunoSEQ multiplex PCR, and TCRdb holds only the in-frame ones, with some missing. The data contain 90,000 to 150,000 clones, almost 95% of them singletons. Sequenced material: CD4+ T cells from blood. The receptors shown here come from a human donor in good health. The CDR3 runs from the conserved cysteine through the conserved F or W. The D gene is left open where the match is weak. The size field is filled for only some rows; it gives once, few, many or a size class.

v_call: TRBV9
d_call: NA
clone_size: NA
j_call: TRBJ1-5
cdr3_nt: TGTGCCAGCAGCGTAGGCGGCCTGAGCAATCAGCCCCAGCATTTT
cdr3_aa: CASSVGGLSNQPQHF

v_call: TRBV5-8
d_call: TRBD1
clone_size: NA
j_call: TRBJ1-5
cdr3_nt: TGTGCCAGCAGTTCGGGACAGGTAACGCACGGCAATCAGCCCCAGCATTTT
cdr3_aa: CASSSGQVTHGNQPQHF

v_call: TRBV30
d_call: TRBD1
clone_size: once
j_call: TRBJ1-1
cdr3_nt: TGTGCCTGGAGTGCGCGGGACAGGGGAGACACTGAAGCTTTCTTT
cdr3_aa: CAWSARDRGDTEAFF

v_call: TRBV7-2
d_call: TRBD1
clone_size: NA
j_call: TRBJ2-1
cdr3_nt: TGTGCCAGCAGCTTAGGACAGGGGTATGGTGAGCAGTTCTTC
cdr3_aa: CASSLGQGYGEQFF

v_call: TRBV18
d_call: NA
clone_size: NA
j_call: TRBJ2-3
cdr3_nt: TGTGCCAGCTCCCCTAATAGACAGGACTCCACCACAGATACGCAGTATTTT
cdr3_aa: CASSPNRQDSTTDTQYF

v_call: TRBV10-3
d_call: TRBD1
clone_size: NA
j_call: TRBJ2-7
cdr3_nt: TGTGCCTCACAGGGGGGACAGATCATTACGAGCTCCTACGAGCAGTACTTC
cdr3_aa: CASQGGQIITSSYEQYF

v_call: TRBV30
d_call: NA
clone_size: NA
j_call: TRBJ1-1
cdr3_nt: TGTGCCTGGAGTGTGGGGGGGAATATGAACACTGAAGCTTTCTTT
cdr3_aa: CAWSVGGNMNTEAFF

v_call: TRBV15
d_call: NA
clone_size: NA
j_call: TRBJ1-5
cdr3_nt: TGTGCCACCAGCCGGTTCACGACCGCAGGGTCGGCTAATCAGCCCCAGCATTTT
cdr3_aa: CATSRFTTAGSANQPQHF

v_call: TRBV6-1
d_call: TRBD2
clone_size: once
j_call: TRBJ2-1
cdr3_nt: TGTGCCACCCATTACCGGGAGGGCCAGTACAATGAGCAGTTCTTC
cdr3_aa: CATHYREGQYNEQFF

v_call: TRBV5-1
d_call: NA
clone_size: NA
j_call: TRBJ1-4
cdr3_nt: TGCGCCAGCAGGGAGGGGGTAACTAATGAAAAACTGTTTTTT
cdr3_aa: CASREGVTNEKLFF

v_call: TRBV30
d_call: NA
clone_size: once
j_call: TRBJ1-5
cdr3_nt: TGTGCCTGGAGTGTAGGAGATTATAGCAATCAGCCCCAGCATTTT
cdr3_aa: CAWSVGDYSNQPQHF

v_call: TRBV5-4
d_call: TRBD1
clone_size: NA
j_call: TRBJ1-1
cdr3_nt: TGTGCCAGCAGCTTGAGACAGGGGAACACTGAAGCTTTCTTT
cdr3_aa: CASSLRQGNTEAFF

v_call: TRBV19
d_call: TRBD1
clone_size: NA
j_call: TRBJ1-2
cdr3_nt: TGTGCCAGTATCAGGACAGGGTCCGCTAACTATGGCTACACCTTC
cdr3_aa: CASIRTGSANYGYTF

v_call: TRBV6-1
d_call: NA
clone_size: NA
j_call: TRBJ2-5
cdr3_nt: TGTGCCAGCTCTTCACAGGGCCTCCCTGAGACCCAGTACTTC
cdr3_aa: CASSSQGLPETQYF

v_call: TRBV27
d_call: NA
clone_size: NA
j_call: TRBJ2-2
cdr3_nt: TGTGCCAGCAGTTTATCGAGGCCATCGAACACCGGGGAGCTGTTTTTT
cdr3_aa: CASSLSRPSNTGELFF

v_call: TRBV19
d_call: TRBD1
clone_size: NA
j_call: TRBJ2-1
cdr3_nt: TGTGCCAGTAGTCACCGACAGGGCTACAATGAGCAGTTCTTC
cdr3_aa: CASSHRQGYNEQFF

v_call: TRBV5-1
d_call: NA
clone_size: NA
j_call: TRBJ2-1
cdr3_nt: TGCGCCAGCAGCCCCGATGTCCTGAGCTCCTACAATGAGCAGTTCTTC
cdr3_aa: CASSPDVLSSYNEQFF

v_call: TRBV6-5
d_call: NA
clone_size: once
j_call: TRBJ1-4
cdr3_nt: TGTGCCAGCAGGAGAAGCTACGGGGGCGAAAAACTGTTTTTT
cdr3_aa: CASRRSYGGEKLFF

v_call: TRBV19
d_call: TRBD1
clone_size: NA
j_call: TRBJ1-5
cdr3_nt: TGTGCCAGTAGTAAGGGCGACAGGGTTCGGATTGCCCAGCATTTT
cdr3_aa: CASSKGDRVRIAQHF

v_call: TRBV18
d_call: NA
clone_size: once
j_call: TRBJ2-7
cdr3_nt: TGTGCCAGCTCACCAAACCTTGCAGGACGCCACTACGAGCAGTACTTC
cdr3_aa: CASSPNLAGRHYEQYF

v_call: TRBV30
d_call: NA
clone_size: once
j_call: TRBJ2-5
cdr3_nt: TGTGCCTGGAGGGAGGGGGGGCCCCGGGAGACCCAGTACTTC
cdr3_aa: CAWREGGPRETQYF

v_call: TRBV5-6
d_call: NA
clone_size: NA
j_call: TRBJ1-3
cdr3_nt: TGTGCCAGCAGCTGGGTCGGGGGATCTGGAAACACCATATATTTT
cdr3_aa: CASSWVGGSGNTIYF

v_call: TRBV19
d_call: NA
clone_size: NA
j_call: TRBJ1-5
cdr3_nt: TGTGCCAGTAGTAAGGTGGGGGGGAATCAGCCCCAGCATTTT
cdr3_aa: CASSKVGGNQPQHF

v_call: TRBV20-1
d_call: NA
clone_size: NA
j_call: TRBJ2-5
cdr3_nt: TGCAGTCCCCAATTGCAAGAGACCCAGTACTTC
cdr3_aa: CSPQLQETQYF

v_call: TRBV10-2
d_call: NA
clone_size: NA
j_call: TRBJ2-5
cdr3_nt: TGCGCCAGCAGTGAACGGGGAGGAGAGACCCAGTACTTC
cdr3_aa: CASSERGGETQYF

v_call: TRBV29-1
d_call: NA
clone_size: once
j_call: TRBJ2-7
cdr3_nt: TGCAGCGTTGAAGTCCCTTCAAGGGAAGGAAGGCCTTACGAGCAGTACTTC
cdr3_aa: CSVEVPSREGRPYEQYF

v_call: TRBV2
d_call: TRBD1
clone_size: NA
j_call: TRBJ2-7
cdr3_nt: TGTGCCAGCAGTGGGCAGGGGGCGTACGAGCAGTACTTC
cdr3_aa: CASSGQGAYEQYF

v_call: TRBV15
d_call: TRBD2
clone_size: NA
j_call: TRBJ2-2
cdr3_nt: TGTGCCACCAGCCGCGGACTAGCGGGGGTAGCAACCGGGGAGCTGTTTTTT
cdr3_aa: CATSRGLAGVATGELFF

v_call: TRBV19
d_call: NA
clone_size: NA
j_call: TRBJ1-5
cdr3_nt: TGTGCCAGTAGTATAGATCGTTTTCATCAGCCCCAGCATTTT
cdr3_aa: CASSIDRFHQPQHF

v_call: TRBV6-5
d_call: NA
clone_size: NA
j_call: TRBJ2-1
cdr3_nt: TGTGCCAGCAGAGGGGCGGTCTACAATGAGCAGTTCTTC
cdr3_aa: CASRGAVYNEQFF

v_call: TRBV19
d_call: NA
clone_size: NA
j_call: TRBJ1-1
cdr3_nt: TGTGCCAGTAGACCGGACAGCGTCAACACTGAAGCTTTCTTT
cdr3_aa: CASRPDSVNTEAFF

v_call: TRBV5-1
d_call: NA
clone_size: NA
j_call: TRBJ1-6
cdr3_nt: TGCGCCAGCAGCTTTATCCGGGATGGGGGTTCACCCCTCCACTTT
cdr3_aa: CASSFIRDGGSPLHF

v_call: TRBV6-5
d_call: TRBD2
clone_size: once
j_call: TRBJ2-5
cdr3_nt: TGTGCCAGCAGTTCTCCCCGGGGGGGGAGGGAGACCCAGTACTTC
cdr3_aa: CASSSPRGGRETQYF

v_call: TRBV19
d_call: NA
clone_size: NA
j_call: TRBJ2-6
cdr3_nt: TGTGCCAGTAGTATAGCGGGCCGACGCTCTGGGGCCAACGTCCTGACTTTC
cdr3_aa: CASSIAGRRSGANVLTF

v_call: TRBV5-1
d_call: NA
clone_size: NA
j_call: TRBJ1-3
cdr3_nt: TGCGCCAGCAGCCCTACCGCCATCTCTGGAAACACCATATATTTT
cdr3_aa: CASSPTAISGNTIYF

v_call: TRBV5-6
d_call: NA
clone_size: NA
j_call: TRBJ1-3
cdr3_nt: TGTGCCAGCAGCTTGGTTGCGCTAAACACCATATATTTT
cdr3_aa: CASSLVALNTIYF

v_call: TRBV18
d_call: NA
clone_size: once
j_call: TRBJ1-3
cdr3_nt: TGTGCCAGCTCACCAGTCTCCGGGTTCGGAAACACCATATATTTT
cdr3_aa: CASSPVSGFGNTIYF

v_call: TRBV2
d_call: NA
clone_size: NA
j_call: TRBJ1-2
cdr3_nt: TGTGCCAGCAGTGACTCTGCGGGGTACTATGGCTACACCTTC
cdr3_aa: CASSDSAGYYGYTF

v_call: TRBV11-1
d_call: TRBD1
clone_size: NA
j_call: TRBJ2-7
cdr3_nt: TGTGCCAGCAGCTCCCCGGGACAGGGTTCCTACGAGCAGTACTTC
cdr3_aa: CASSSPGQGSYEQYF

v_call: TRBV5-1
d_call: NA
clone_size: NA
j_call: TRBJ1-1
cdr3_nt: TGCGCCAGCAGCTCTGGGCCCAGGAACACTGAAGCTTTCTTT
cdr3_aa: CASSSGPRNTEAFF

v_call: TRBV19
d_call: NA
clone_size: NA
j_call: TRBJ2-7
cdr3_nt: TGTGCCAGTAGTATTCTATGGGACCCCTCTGTTTACGAGCAGTACTTC
cdr3_aa: CASSILWDPSVYEQYF

v_call: TRBV2
d_call: TRBD1
clone_size: NA
j_call: TRBJ1-2
cdr3_nt: TGTGCCAGCAGCGCGGGAGGGGGCTTTAACTATGGCTACACCTTC
cdr3_aa: CASSAGGGFNYGYTF

v_call: TRBV19
d_call: NA
clone_size: NA
j_call: TRBJ1-1
cdr3_nt: TGTGCCAGTAGGGTGGGGGGGCAGCTGAACACTGAAGCTTTCTTT
cdr3_aa: CASRVGGQLNTEAFF

v_call: TRBV29-1
d_call: TRBD2
clone_size: NA
j_call: TRBJ2-2
cdr3_nt: TGCAGCGCCAGCGGGGGGGGCACCGGGGAGCTGTTTTTT
cdr3_aa: CSASGGGTGELFF

v_call: TRBV21-1
d_call: NA
clone_size: NA
j_call: TRBJ2-1
cdr3_nt: TGTGCCAGCAGCAAAGTCCCCTACCCGAAAGGCGGGTTCGCCGATGAGCAGTTCTTC
cdr3_aa: CASSKVPYPKGGFADEQFF

v_call: TRBV6-5
d_call: NA
clone_size: once
j_call: TRBJ2-2
cdr3_nt: TGTGCCAGCAGTTACCTGGCCAGGGTTGACACCGGGGAGCTGTTTTTT
cdr3_aa: CASSYLARVDTGELFF

v_call: TRBV6-5
d_call: TRBD1
clone_size: once
j_call: TRBJ1-1
cdr3_nt: TGTGCCAGCAGTTACCGACAGGGGGGGAGTGAAGCTTTCTTT
cdr3_aa: CASSYRQGGSEAFF

v_call: TRBV29-1
d_call: NA
clone_size: NA
j_call: TRBJ2-5
cdr3_nt: TGCAGCGAAGAGGAGGGGTACGGGACCCAGTACTTC
cdr3_aa: CSEEEGYGTQYF

v_call: TRBV7-3
d_call: TRBD1
clone_size: NA
j_call: TRBJ2-5
cdr3_nt: TGTGCCAGCAGCTTGGCAGGGGGATATGAGACCCAGTACTTC
cdr3_aa: CASSLAGGYETQYF

v_call: TRBV19
d_call: NA
clone_size: once
j_call: TRBJ2-2
cdr3_nt: TGTGCCAGTAGTATAGCGGGGATAGGCGCCACCGGGGAGCTGTTTTTT
cdr3_aa: CASSIAGIGATGELFF